One sample yielded the 6 T cell receptor beta chains listed below, sequenced in a study of tumor and adjacent non-tumor tissue in lung cancer. The library came from three nested PCR rounds adapted from ARM-PCR protocols. TCRdb independently ran MiXCR on the multiplex PCR reads; one entry per CDR3 protein. The sample lists tens of thousands of distinct CDR3 sequences, roughly 73% occurring once. The template was RNA from unsorted bulk tissue. The sample comprised lung tumor tissue. The receptors originated from a woman between 45 and 65 years old with non-small cell lung cancer.

The chain is built from TRBV20-1 and TRBJ2-7; TRBD2 might be the D (5 bases). Germline lookup yields CDR1 DFQATT and CDR2 SNEGSKA (reference sequence). The CDR3 totals 12 residues. CDR3 bases: TGCAGGGCCAGATCGGGGTTTTCCGAGCAGTACTTC. Its translation: CRARSGFSEQYF.

This clonotype was counted once. This chain uses TRBV20-1 with TRBJ2-2; D is undetermined. Germline assignment: CDR1 DFQATT and CDR2 SNEGSKA (reference sequence). The CDR3 contains 13 residues. Trimming removed 6 bases at V and 5 bases at J, with 13 bases between. The CDR3: CSAVRGSTGELFF. The DNA of the CDR3 is TGCAGTGCCGTCCGTGGGTCGACCGGGGAGCTGTTTTTT.

In regard to this clonotype: At one boundary the junction diverges from the germline segment, which might be a read error. This sequence joins TRBV6-5 and TRBJ2-7; possible D gene TRBD2, 7 bases. CDR3 length equals 13 residues. From germline, CDR1 is MNHEY and CDR2 SVGAGI. The CDR3 protein is CASRTGGSYEHYF. CDR3 coding DNA: TGTGCCAGTAGAACGGGGGGCTCCTACGAGCATTACTTC.

About this clonotype itself: The junction shows a germline mismatch at one end, possibly a read error. V gene TRBV14 combines with J gene TRBJ2-1, with D perhaps given as TRBD1 or TRBD2 (7 bases each). The J call may be mistaken, given a closer DNA end match to TRBJ2-7. Germline V gives CDR1 SGHDN, CDR2 FVKESK. This CDR3 has 14 residues. The CDR3 sequence: CVSSQERLAGGQYF. CDR3 sequence (DNA): TGTGTCAGCAGCCAAGAACGACTAGCAGGGGGGCAGTACTTC.

With regard to this clonotype: The missing conserved phenylalanine or tryptophan at the end of this CDR3 makes a read error likely. The chain joins TRBV4-2 to TRBJ2-7; 9 bases align to TRBD2. The CDR3 runs 16 residues. CDR1 is LGHNA and CDR2 is YNFKEQ in the germline V gene. The CDR3 DNA reads as TGTGCCAACAGCCAAGATGGGACTAGCAGGAGTTACGAGCAGTACTCC. Amino acids: CANSQDGTSRSYEQYS.

This clonotype was counted a single time. The chain is built from TRBV6-1 and TRBJ1-4; D possibly corresponds to TRBD1 (6 bases). Looked up from germline, CDR1 is MNHNS and CDR2 is SASEGT. V was cut by 7 bases and J by 8 bases, with 17 bases left in between. The CDR3 spans 14 residues. The CDR3: CASKSRDKGEKLFF. The DNA for the CDR3 is TGTGCCAGCAAGTCCCGGGACAAGGGGGAAAAACTGTTTTTT.